This T cell receptor (beta chain) was recovered during a study of cytomegalovirus exposure and HLA in healthy donors. Study-level background: Most donors, around 81% of 398 genotyped, fell in the Caucasian-associated ancestry cluster.

Study observations and caveats: Previously analyzed data showed that most TCR beta V segments were productive at a frequency of about 87% or about 30%. Later on, an analysis tied 15,000 to 20,000 TCR beta sequences to HLA alleles at 0.05 false discovery rate. It emerged from a later analysis that several of the most significant clusters appeared to be linked to common viral pathogens.

Both 60 Vbeta primers and 13 Jbeta primers went into the PCR. Using immunoSEQ multiplex PCR, the repertoire was profiled, and TCRdb retains in-frame clones only, with some absent. The sample consists of over 75,000 clones, about 74% of them appearing once. The germline gives CDR1 SGHVS, CDR2 FQNEAQ. J gave up 5 bases and V 2 bases, and 9 bases lay outside the gene matches. The CDR3 is made up of 15 amino acids. As regards this clone: The antigen is unknown.

V and J are TRBV7-8 and TRBJ2-7, with 7 nucleotides matching TRBD1. This TCR was recovered from a man in his 60s in good health and CMV-seropositive. Input material: PBMCs. This CDR3 is CASSLPGYRGDEQYF. DNA of the CDR3: TGTGCCAGCAGCTTACCGGGCTACAGGGGTGACGAGCAGTACTTC.